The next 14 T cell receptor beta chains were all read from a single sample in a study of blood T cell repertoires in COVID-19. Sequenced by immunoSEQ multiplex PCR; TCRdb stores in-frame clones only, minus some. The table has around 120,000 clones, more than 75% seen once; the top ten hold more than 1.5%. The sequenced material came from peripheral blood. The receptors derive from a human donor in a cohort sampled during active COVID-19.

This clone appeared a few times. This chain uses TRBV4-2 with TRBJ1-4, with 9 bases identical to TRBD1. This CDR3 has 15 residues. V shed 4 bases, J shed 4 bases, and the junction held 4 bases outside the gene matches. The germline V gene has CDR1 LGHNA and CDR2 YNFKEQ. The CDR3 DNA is TGTGCCAGCAGCCGACAGGGGGGGGGTAATGAAAAACTGTTTTTT. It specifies CASSRQGGGNEKLFF.

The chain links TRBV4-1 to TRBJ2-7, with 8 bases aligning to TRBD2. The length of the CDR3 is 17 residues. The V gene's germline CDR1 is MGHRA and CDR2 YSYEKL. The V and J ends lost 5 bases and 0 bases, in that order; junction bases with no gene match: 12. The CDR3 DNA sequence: TGCGCCAGCAGCGCAACTTCTAGCGGGCGGGCCTCCTACGAGCAGTACTTC. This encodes CASSATSSGRASYEQYF.

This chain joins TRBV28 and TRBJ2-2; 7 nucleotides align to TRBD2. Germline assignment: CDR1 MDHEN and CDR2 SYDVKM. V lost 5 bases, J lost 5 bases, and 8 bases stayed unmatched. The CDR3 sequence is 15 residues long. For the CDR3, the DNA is TGTGCCAGCAGTCCTCATGGGGGGGGTACCGGGGAGCTGTTTTTT. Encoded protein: CASSPHGGGTGELFF. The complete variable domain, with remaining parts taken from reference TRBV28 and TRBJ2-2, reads DVKVTQSSRYLVKRTGEKVFLECVQDMDHENMFWYRQDPGLGLRLIYFSYDVKMKEKGDIPEGYSVSREKKERFSLILESASTNQTSMYLCASSPHGGGTGELFFGEGSRLTVL.

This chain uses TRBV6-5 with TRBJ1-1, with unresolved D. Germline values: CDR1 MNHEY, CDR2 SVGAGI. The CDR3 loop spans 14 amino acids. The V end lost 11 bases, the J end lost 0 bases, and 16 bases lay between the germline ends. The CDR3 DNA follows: TGTGCCGGTGGTTGGAGCCACATGAACACTGAAGCTTTCTTT. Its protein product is CAGGWSHMNTEAFF.

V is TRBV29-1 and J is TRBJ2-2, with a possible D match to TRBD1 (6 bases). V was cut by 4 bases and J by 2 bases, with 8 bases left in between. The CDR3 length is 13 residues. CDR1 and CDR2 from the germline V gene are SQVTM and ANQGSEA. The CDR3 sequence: CSVGDTNTGELFF. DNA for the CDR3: TGCAGCGTTGGGGACACCAACACCGGGGAGCTGTTTTTT.

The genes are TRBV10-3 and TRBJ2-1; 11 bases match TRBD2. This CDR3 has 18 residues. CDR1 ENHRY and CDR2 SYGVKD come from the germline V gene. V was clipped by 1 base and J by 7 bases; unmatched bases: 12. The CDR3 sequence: CAISELVLAGEGGNEQFF. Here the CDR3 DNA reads TGTGCCATCAGTGAGTTAGTACTAGCGGGAGAGGGAGGGAATGAGCAGTTCTTC.

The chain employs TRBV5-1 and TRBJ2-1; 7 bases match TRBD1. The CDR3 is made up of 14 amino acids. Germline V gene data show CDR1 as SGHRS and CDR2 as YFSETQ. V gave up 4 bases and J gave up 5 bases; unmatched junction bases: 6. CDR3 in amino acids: CASSPGTANNEQFF. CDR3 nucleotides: TGCGCCAGCAGCCCAGGGACAGCCAACAATGAGCAGTTCTTC.

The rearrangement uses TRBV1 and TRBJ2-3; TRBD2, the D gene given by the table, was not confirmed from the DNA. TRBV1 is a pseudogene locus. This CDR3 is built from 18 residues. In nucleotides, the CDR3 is TGCACCAGCAGCCCGGGAACAGCGGGAAGAAAGGGGACAGATACGCAGTATTTT. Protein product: CTSSPGTAGRKGTDTQYF.

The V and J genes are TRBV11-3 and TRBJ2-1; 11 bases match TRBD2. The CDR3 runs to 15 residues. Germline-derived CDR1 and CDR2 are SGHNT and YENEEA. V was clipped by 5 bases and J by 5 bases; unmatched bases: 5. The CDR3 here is CASSPGLAGDNEQFF. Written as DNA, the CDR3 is TGTGCCAGCAGCCCCGGACTAGCGGGTGACAATGAGCAGTTCTTC.

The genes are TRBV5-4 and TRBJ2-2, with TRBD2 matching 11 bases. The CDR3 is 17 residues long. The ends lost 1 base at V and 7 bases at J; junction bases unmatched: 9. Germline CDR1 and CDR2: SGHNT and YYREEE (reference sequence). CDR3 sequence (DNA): TGTGCCAGCAGCTTGAGGGGAACTAGCGGGAGCGGCGGGGAGCTGTTTTTT. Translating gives CASSLRGTSGSGGELFF.

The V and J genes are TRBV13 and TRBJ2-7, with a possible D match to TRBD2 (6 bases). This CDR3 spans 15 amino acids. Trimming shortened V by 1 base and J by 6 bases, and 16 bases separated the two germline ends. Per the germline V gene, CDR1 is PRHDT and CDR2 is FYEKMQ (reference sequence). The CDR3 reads CASSLEDRGGPEQYF. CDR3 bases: TGTGCCAGCAGCTTAGAAGATAGGGGAGGTCCCGAGCAGTACTTC.

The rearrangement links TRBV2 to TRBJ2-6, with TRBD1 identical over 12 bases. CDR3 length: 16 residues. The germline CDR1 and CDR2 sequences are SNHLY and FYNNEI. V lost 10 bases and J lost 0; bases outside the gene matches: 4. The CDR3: CATGTGGYSGANVLTF. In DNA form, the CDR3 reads TGTGCCACCGGGACAGGGGGCTACTCTGGGGCCAACGTCCTGACTTTC.

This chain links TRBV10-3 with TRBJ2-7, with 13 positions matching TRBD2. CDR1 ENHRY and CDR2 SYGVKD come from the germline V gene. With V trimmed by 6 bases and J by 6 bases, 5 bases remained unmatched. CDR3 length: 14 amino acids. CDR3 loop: CAIRPGLAGTEQYF. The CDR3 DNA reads TGTGCCATCAGACCGGGACTAGCGGGGACCGAGCAGTACTTC.

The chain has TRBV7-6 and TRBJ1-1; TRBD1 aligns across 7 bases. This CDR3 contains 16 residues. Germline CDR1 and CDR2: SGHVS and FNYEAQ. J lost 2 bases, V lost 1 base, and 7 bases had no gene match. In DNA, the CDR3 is TGTGCCAGCAGCTTAGAAGGGGGCTTCGGTAACACTGAAGCTTTCTTT. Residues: CASSLEGGFGNTEAFF. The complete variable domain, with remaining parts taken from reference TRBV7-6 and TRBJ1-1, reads GAGVSQSPRYKVTKRGQDVALRCDPISGHVSLYWYRQALGQGPEFLTYFNYEAQQDKSGLPNDRFSAERPEGSISTLTIQRTEQRDSAMYRCASSLEGGFGNTEAFFGQGTRLTVV.